The rows below give T cell receptor beta chains drawn from one sample of a study of blood T cell repertoires in COVID-19. Method: immunoSEQ multiplex PCR; TCRdb's copy keeps in-frame clones and lacks some. The sample carries some 300,000 clones, about 87% recorded once. The sample comprised peripheral blood. These receptors all stem from a man in his 70s with acute or convalescent COVID-19. Both conserved end residues are part of each CDR3. A D gene is named only where the DNA matches it firmly. Clone size is stated in some rows and not others, as once, few, many or a class when expanded.

d_gene: TRBD1
abundance: once
j_gene: TRBJ2-5
v_gene: TRBV18
CDR3nt: TGTGCCAGCGCGCCTGGAGACAGGGGGCGCGAGACCCAGTACTTC
CDR3aa: CASAPGDRGRETQYF

d_gene: -
abundance: few
j_gene: TRBJ2-7
v_gene: TRBV19
CDR3nt: TGTGCCAGTACAGGCAGGGACTACGAGCAGTACTTC
CDR3aa: CASTGRDYEQYF

d_gene: -
abundance: once
j_gene: TRBJ1-3
v_gene: TRBV3-1/TRBV3-2
CDR3nt: TGTGCCAGCAGCCAAGGGGCAGGGAGGTATGGAAACACCATATATTTT
CDR3aa: CASSQGAGRYGNTIYF

d_gene: -
abundance: -
j_gene: TRBJ1-4
v_gene: TRBV18
CDR3nt: TGTGCCAGCTCACCACCTTGGGCAGGAGGGGCAAAACTGTTTTTT
CDR3aa: CASSPPWAGGAKLFF

d_gene: TRBD2
abundance: -
j_gene: TRBJ2-7
v_gene: TRBV6-2/TRBV6-3
CDR3nt: TGTGCCAGCAGTTACCCTACTAGCGGGATCAGCTCCTACGAGCAGTACTTC
CDR3aa: CASSYPTSGISSYEQYF

d_gene: -
abundance: -
j_gene: TRBJ1-1
v_gene: TRBV6-5
CDR3nt: TGTGCCAGCAGTTACGATTACGGTTCGACTGAAGCTTTCTTT
CDR3aa: CASSYDYGSTEAFF

d_gene: TRBD1
abundance: -
j_gene: TRBJ2-1
v_gene: TRBV7-9
CDR3nt: TGTGCCAGCAGTATTGGGTCTAACAGGGGCAATGAGCAGTTCTTC
CDR3aa: CASSIGSNRGNEQFF

d_gene: -
abundance: -
j_gene: TRBJ1-4
v_gene: TRBV6-5
CDR3nt: TGTGCCAGCAGGCCACCAGGGGACACTAATGAAAAACTGTTTTTT
CDR3aa: CASRPPGDTNEKLFF

d_gene: TRBD1
abundance: -
j_gene: TRBJ1-5
v_gene: TRBV6-2/TRBV6-3
CDR3nt: TGTGCCAGCAGTTACAGCCCTACAGGGGGAGGAAGCAATCAGCCCCAGCATTTT
CDR3aa: CASSYSPTGGGSNQPQHF

d_gene: TRBD2
abundance: -
j_gene: TRBJ2-5
v_gene: TRBV19
CDR3nt: TGTGCCAGTAGTAAGACTAGCGGGAGTTATGAGACCCAGTACTTC
CDR3aa: CASSKTSGSYETQYF

d_gene: TRBD1
abundance: -
j_gene: TRBJ1-2
v_gene: TRBV7-2
CDR3nt: TGTGCCAGCAGCCTTGGGACAGGCTACCCCTATGGCTACACCTTC
CDR3aa: CASSLGTGYPYGYTF

d_gene: -
abundance: -
j_gene: TRBJ2-3
v_gene: TRBV7-9
CDR3nt: TGTGCCAGCAGCTTAGTGGCGGGATATACGCAGTATTTT
CDR3aa: CASSLVAGYTQYF

d_gene: -
abundance: -
j_gene: TRBJ1-2
v_gene: TRBV7-2
CDR3nt: TGTGCCAGCCGCCTCGGGGACACCGACTACACCTTC
CDR3aa: CASRLGDTDYTF

d_gene: -
abundance: -
j_gene: TRBJ2-7
v_gene: TRBV6-6
CDR3nt: TGTGCCAGCAGTTACTCGAGTCGGTCCTACGAGCAGTACTTC
CDR3aa: CASSYSSRSYEQYF

d_gene: TRBD2
abundance: -
j_gene: TRBJ2-1
v_gene: TRBV6-2/TRBV6-3
CDR3nt: TGTGCCAGCAGCTCTAGCGGGAGGGCCTACAATGAGCAGTTCTTC
CDR3aa: CASSSSGRAYNEQFF

d_gene: -
abundance: -
j_gene: TRBJ2-1
v_gene: TRBV20-1
CDR3nt: TGCAGTGCTAGTCAAACAGGCCGCTCCTACAATGAGCAGTTCTTC
CDR3aa: CSASQTGRSYNEQFF

d_gene: TRBD2
abundance: -
j_gene: TRBJ2-6
v_gene: TRBV7-2
CDR3nt: TGTGCCAGCAGCGTCGTTGGCGGGGGGAGCTCTGGGGCCAACGTCCTGACTTTC
CDR3aa: CASSVVGGGSSGANVLTF

d_gene: TRBD1
abundance: -
j_gene: TRBJ1-1
v_gene: TRBV5-1
CDR3nt: TGCGCCAGCAGCTTGACAGGGGGAGAAACTGAAGCTTTCTTT
CDR3aa: CASSLTGGETEAFF

d_gene: TRBD2
abundance: once
j_gene: TRBJ2-7
v_gene: TRBV6-2/TRBV6-3
CDR3nt: TGTGCCAGCAGTTACTATAGCGGGAGTCACAGCGAGCAGTACTTC
CDR3aa: CASSYYSGSHSEQYF

d_gene: -
abundance: -
j_gene: TRBJ2-5
v_gene: TRBV4-3
CDR3nt: TGCGCCAGCAGCCTAGAGGTGAGGCAAGAGACCCAGTACTTC
CDR3aa: CASSLEVRQETQYF

d_gene: TRBD1
abundance: -
j_gene: TRBJ1-6
v_gene: TRBV6-2/TRBV6-3
CDR3nt: TGTGCCAGCAGCGATGCCGGGACAGTCCATTCACCCCTCCACTTT
CDR3aa: CASSDAGTVHSPLHF

d_gene: -
abundance: -
j_gene: TRBJ2-1
v_gene: TRBV9
CDR3nt: TGTGCCAGCAGCCGGACACAGGGATCCTACAATGAGCAGTTCTTC
CDR3aa: CASSRTQGSYNEQFF

d_gene: -
abundance: -
j_gene: TRBJ1-1
v_gene: TRBV6-2/TRBV6-3
CDR3nt: TGTGCCAGCAGTTACTCGGCGGGCATGAACACTGAAGCTTTCTTT
CDR3aa: CASSYSAGMNTEAFF

d_gene: -
abundance: -
j_gene: TRBJ2-7
v_gene: TRBV25-1
CDR3nt: TGTGCCAGCAGTGAAAGGCAGGGCTACGAGCAGTACTTC
CDR3aa: CASSERQGYEQYF

d_gene: -
abundance: -
j_gene: TRBJ1-1
v_gene: TRBV12-3/TRBV12-4
CDR3nt: TGTGCCAGCAGCCTACTTATGAACACTGAAGCTTTCTTT
CDR3aa: CASSLLMNTEAFF

d_gene: TRBD1
abundance: -
j_gene: TRBJ1-1
v_gene: TRBV19
CDR3nt: TGTGCCAGTACCCCCAACAGGGGGAACACTGAAGCTTTCTTT
CDR3aa: CASTPNRGNTEAFF

d_gene: -
abundance: -
j_gene: TRBJ1-1
v_gene: TRBV19
CDR3nt: TGTGCCAGTAGTATTACAGGAGACAACACTGAAGCTTTCTTT
CDR3aa: CASSITGDNTEAFF

d_gene: -
abundance: -
j_gene: TRBJ2-1
v_gene: TRBV21-1
CDR3nt: TGTGCCAGCAGCAAAGTTAAGCGGCGGCGTTACAATGAGCAGTTCTTC
CDR3aa: CASSKVKRRRYNEQFF

d_gene: TRBD2
abundance: -
j_gene: TRBJ2-1
v_gene: TRBV4-3
CDR3nt: TGCGCCAGCAGCCAAGATGGGCTAGCGGGGAGCCGCTCCTACAATGAGCAGTTCTTC
CDR3aa: CASSQDGLAGSRSYNEQFF

d_gene: TRBD1
abundance: once
j_gene: TRBJ1-2
v_gene: TRBV29-1
CDR3nt: TGCAGCGCGTCTCCCTGGGTGGCAGGGGGTTCGGGCTACACCTTC
CDR3aa: CSASPWVAGGSGYTF

d_gene: TRBD2
abundance: -
j_gene: TRBJ2-3
v_gene: TRBV20-1
CDR3nt: TGCAGTGCTAGTAGGGGAGGGGGCACAGATACGCAGTATTTT
CDR3aa: CSASRGGGTDTQYF

d_gene: TRBD1
abundance: once
j_gene: TRBJ2-7
v_gene: TRBV7-2
CDR3nt: TGTGCCAGCAGCCCGCGGACAGGGGGGACCTACGAGCAGTACTTC
CDR3aa: CASSPRTGGTYEQYF

d_gene: TRBD1
abundance: -
j_gene: TRBJ1-2
v_gene: TRBV6-5
CDR3nt: TGTGCCAGCACCCAAGACAGGGGCGGTACTGGCTACACCTTC
CDR3aa: CASTQDRGGTGYTF